Below, 13 T cell receptor beta chains from the same sample are listed, as sequenced in a study of blood T cell repertoires in COVID-19. Using immunoSEQ multiplex PCR, the repertoire was profiled, and TCRdb retains in-frame clones only, with some absent. This sample has tens of thousands of clones, with 75% to 90% found just once. Sequencing used peripheral blood. Every receptor here comes from a male donor with acute or convalescent COVID-19.

V is TRBV18 and J is TRBJ2-3; 10 nucleotides line up with TRBD2. Germline CDR1 reads KGHSH; CDR2 reads LQKENI. Losses at the gene ends were 6 bases for V and 1 base for J; bases not matched to a gene: 7. The CDR3 totals 16 residues. CDR3 DNA sequence: TGTGCCAGCTCCGAAGCACTAGCGGGGCGCACAGATACGCAGTATTTT. Protein: CASSEALAGRTDTQYF.

A few counts support this clone. The DNA of the CDR3 is TGTGCCAGCAGCCTCGGACAGGGACCCTCCTACGAGCAGTACTTC. Protein sequence: CASSLGQGPSYEQYF. The rearrangement links TRBV7-2 to TRBJ2-7; 8 positions match TRBD1. J lost 0 bases, V lost 5 bases, and 6 bases had no gene match. The CDR3 totals 15 residues. CDR1 and CDR2 (germline): SGHTA, FQGNSA.

V gene TRBV7-2 combines with J gene TRBJ2-5; D remains ambiguous. V shed 8 bases and J shed 3 bases, with 13 bases lying between them. Germline V lookup: CDR1 SGHTA, CDR2 FQGNSA. The CDR3 is 13 residues long. CDR3 coding DNA: TGTGCCAGCGGTCGCTTTTCGGAAGAGACCCAGTACTTC. This codes for CASGRFSEETQYF.

The chain recombines TRBV3-1 (or the pseudogene TRBV3-2) with TRBJ2-1; D gene unclear. The CDR3 is made up of 14 amino acids. With 0 bases removed from V and 2 bases from J, the gap between germline ends came to 5 bases. The V gene's germline CDR1 is LGHDT and CDR2 YNNKEL (reference sequence). CDR3 DNA: TGTGCCAGCAGCCAAGACGGTACCTACAATGAGCAGTTCTTC. Translating gives CASSQDGTYNEQFF.

The J gene is TRBJ2-5, the V gene TRBV29-1; 9 bases line up with TRBD1. Germline V gene lookup returns CDR1 SQVTM and CDR2 ANQGSEA. V gave up 4 bases and J gave up 4 bases; unmatched junction bases: 4. The CDR3 is 13 residues long. The CDR3: CSVGTGGSETQYF. In nucleotides, the CDR3 is TGCAGCGTTGGTACAGGGGGCTCAGAGACCCAGTACTTC.

The rearrangement uses TRBV14 and TRBJ2-3; D possibly corresponds to TRBD2 (5 bases). V shed 1 base and J shed 2 bases, with 7 bases lying between them. This CDR3 is built from 14 residues. Germline V lookup: CDR1 SGHDN, CDR2 FVKESK. The CDR3 loop is CASSQAGNTDTQYF. The CDR3, as DNA: TGTGCCAGCAGCCAAGCGGGGAACACAGATACGCAGTATTTT.

The chain carries TRBV11-2 and TRBJ2-3; D unclear. The CDR3 has 15 residues. V lost 3 bases to trimming and J lost 0 bases, with 10 bases between them. Germline CDR1 SGHAT, CDR2 FQNNGV. The CDR3 bases are TGTGCCAGCAGCTTTAGTCTAGAAAGCACAGATACGCAGTATTTT. Its protein product is CASSFSLESTDTQYF.

The J gene is TRBJ2-7, the V gene TRBV7-9; D unclear. Trimming pared 2 bases from V and 2 bases from J, leaving 13 bases between. The CDR3 sequence is 15 residues long. From germline, CDR1 is SEHNR and CDR2 FQNEAQ (reference sequence). CDR3: CASSLTQVSPYEQYF. CDR3 DNA: TGTGCCAGCAGCTTAACCCAGGTTTCGCCCTACGAGCAGTACTTC.

The rearrangement uses TRBV12-3 or TRBV12-4 and TRBJ2-7; a possible D gene is TRBD2 (6 bases). The CDR3 has 13 amino acids. The ends were cut back, 6 bases at V and 5 bases at J, with 14 bases in the middle. DNA for the CDR3: TGTGCCAGCAGGGCCGGAGGGGTACACGAGCAGTACTTC. This encodes CASRAGGVHEQYF.

Here the CDR3 reads CASSVGQRNSNQPQHF. In DNA, the CDR3 is TGTGCCAGCAGTGTTGGTCAGCGGAATAGCAATCAGCCCCAGCATTTT. The J gene is TRBJ1-5, the V gene TRBV2; D unresolved. The germline V gene has CDR1 SNHLY and CDR2 FYNNEI. Trimming took 4 bases from V and 0 from J, leaving 13 bases between them. The CDR3 is 16 residues long.

This chain connects TRBV15 to TRBJ1-5; possible D gene TRBD1, 5 bases. The CDR3 totals 15 residues. Germline-derived CDR1 and CDR2 are LNHNV and YYDKDF (reference sequence). Trimming took off 5 bases at V and 2 bases at J, with 13 bases between the two ends. This chain's CDR3 is CATSARGMGNQPQHF. CDR3 coding DNA: TGTGCCACCAGCGCTAGGGGCATGGGCAATCAGCCCCAGCATTTT.

The chain joins TRBV28 to TRBJ1-2; no definite D call. Between the trimmed V and J ends, which lost 2 bases and 4 bases, there was a span of 8 bases. The CDR3 runs to 13 residues. CDR1 MDHEN and CDR2 SYDVKM come from the germline V gene. The CDR3, as DNA: TGTGCCAGCAGTTTAGGCCATTTCTATGGCTACACCTTC. Amino acid sequence: CASSLGHFYGYTF.

This clone was picked up one time. CDR3 nucleotides: TGTGCCAGCAATACAGGGGCCCTTAACCCTGGAAACACCATATATTTT. Its translation: CASNTGALNPGNTIYF. The chain joins TRBV2 to TRBJ1-3; the match to TRBD1 covers 7 bases. Unmatched junction bases numbered 11, after V lost 7 bases and J lost 2 bases. CDR1 and CDR2 (germline): SNHLY, FYNNEI. This CDR3 region has 16 residues.